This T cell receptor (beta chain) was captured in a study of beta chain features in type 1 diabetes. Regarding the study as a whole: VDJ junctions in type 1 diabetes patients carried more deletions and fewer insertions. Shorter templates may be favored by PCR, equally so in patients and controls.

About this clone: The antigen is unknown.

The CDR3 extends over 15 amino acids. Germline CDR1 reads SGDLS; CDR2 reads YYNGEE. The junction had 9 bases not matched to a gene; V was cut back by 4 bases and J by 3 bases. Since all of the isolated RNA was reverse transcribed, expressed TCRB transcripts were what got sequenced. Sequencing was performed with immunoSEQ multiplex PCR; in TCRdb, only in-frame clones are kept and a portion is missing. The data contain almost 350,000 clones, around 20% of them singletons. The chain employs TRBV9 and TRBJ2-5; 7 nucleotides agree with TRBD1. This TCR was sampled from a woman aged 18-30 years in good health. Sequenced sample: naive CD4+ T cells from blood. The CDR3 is CASSRSPGTEETQYF. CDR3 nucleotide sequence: TGTGCCAGCAGCCGTAGTCCCGGGACAGAAGAGACCCAGTACTTC.